The 27 T cell receptor beta chains below come from one sample, sequenced in a study of radiotherapy plus CTLA-4 blockade in lung cancer. TCRdb's table, derived via immunoSEQ multiplex PCR, lists solely in-frame clones and lacks some. The profile shows roughly 78,000 clones, around 80% of them singletons. The source was peripheral blood, collected from a patient treated with radiotherapy plus ipilimumab. The receptors stem from a human donor with non-small cell lung cancer who had a complete response to radiotherapy plus ipilimumab.

The chain combines TRBV10-2 with TRBJ2-5, with D possibly TRBD1 on 6 matching bases. Germline V gene sequence: CDR1 WSHSY, CDR2 SAAADI. Trimming stripped 8 bases from V and 5 bases from J, with 15 bases between. The CDR3 has 13 amino acids. The CDR3 region has the DNA TGCGCCAGCTTTGGGGGCGATGAGGAGACCCAGTACTTC. Protein: CASFGGDEETQYF.

The gene calls are TRBV27 and TRBJ2-7; D is unclear. Trimming shortened V by 1 base and J by 4 bases, and 8 bases separated the two germline ends. CDR3 length: 13 residues. The germline CDR1 and CDR2 sequences are MNHEY and SMNVEV (reference sequence). CDR3 in amino acids: CASSLYPGYEQYF. The CDR3 DNA sequence: TGTGCCAGCAGTTTATACCCGGGTTACGAGCAGTACTTC.

This clone was recorded only once. V usage is TRBV7-2 and J usage is TRBJ2-2; D not certain. Germline CDR1 SGHTA, CDR2 FQGNSA. The V and J ends lost 4 bases and 6 bases respectively, with 12 bases between them. The CDR3 totals 14 residues. Here the CDR3 DNA reads TGTGCCAGCAGCTGGCGACTCGCCCCCGGGGAGCTGTTTTTT. Translation: CASSWRLAPGELFF.

The rearrangement uses TRBV7-9 and TRBJ2-4, with a weak D call TRBD1 (7 bases). From germline, CDR1 is SEHNR and CDR2 FQNEAQ (reference sequence). The CDR3 extends over 15 amino acids. V gave up 6 bases and J gave up 1 base, with 13 bases separating them. CDR3 bases: TGTGCCAGCAGTACAGGGGAGGTGGCCAAAAACATTCAGTACTTC. As protein: CASSTGEVAKNIQYF.

Of note for this clone: One end of the junction does not line up with germline, which may come from a read error. Other DNA sequences in the sample encode the same CDR3. The CDR3 loop reads CSVEDRGQGPETQYF. The CDR3, as DNA: TGTAGCGTTGAAGATCGGGGACAGGGGCCAGAGACCCAGTACTTC. The gene calls are TRBV29-1 and TRBJ2-5, with 10 bases matching TRBD1. In germline, CDR1 is SQVTM, CDR2 ANQGSEA. The CDR3 loop spans 15 amino acids.

V is TRBV7-2 and J is TRBJ2-1; D is undetermined. V gave up 0 bases and J gave up 6 bases, with 0 bases separating them. Germline CDR1 and CDR2: SGHTA and FQGNSA. The CDR3 has 11 residues. The CDR3 reads CASSLANEQFF. CDR3 DNA: TGTGCCAGCAGCTTAGCCAATGAGCAGTTCTTC.

V is TRBV5-1 and J is TRBJ2-3; 7 nucleotides agree with TRBD1. With 3 bases clipped from V and 6 bases from J, the junction kept 7 bases outside the gene matches. The CDR3 has 14 amino acids. Germline CDR1 SGHRS, CDR2 YFSETQ. This CDR3 is CASSSPQGEDTQYF. In DNA, the CDR3 is TGCGCCAGCAGCTCCCCCCAGGGGGAGGATACGCAGTATTTT.

J is TRBJ2-4 and V is TRBV12-5, with 9 nucleotides matching TRBD2. Trimming took 0 bases from V and 3 from J; bases not matched to a gene: 12. The CDR3 has 19 residues. The germline gives CDR1 LGHNT, CDR2 FRNRAP. This CDR3 reads CASGLVVSSGILGKNIQYF. CDR3 bases: TGTGCTAGTGGTTTGGTAGTGTCTAGCGGGATCCTGGGCAAAAACATTCAGTACTTC. The full variable domain, rest sourced from reference TRBV12-5 and TRBJ2-4, is DARVTQTPRHKVTEMGQEVTMRCQPILGHNTVFWYRQTMMQGLELLAYFRNRAPLDDSGMPKDRFSAEMPDATLATLKIQPSEPRDSAVYFCASGLVVSSGILGKNIQYFGAGTRLSVL.

This chain joins TRBV5-1 and TRBJ2-3, with 7 bases lining up with TRBD2. The CDR3 length is 17 residues. Trimming at V came to 4 bases and at J to 3 bases, leaving 14 bases not matched to a gene. In germline, CDR1 is SGHRS, CDR2 YFSETQ. The CDR3 is CASSPLPTSALTDTQYF. The CDR3 DNA follows: TGCGCCAGCAGCCCCTTACCCACTAGCGCCCTGACAGATACGCAGTATTTT.

This sequence joins TRBV19 and TRBJ2-3; 10 bases match TRBD2. Germline-derived CDR1 and CDR2 are LNHDA and SQIVND (reference sequence). This CDR3 region has 18 residues. The junction had 16 bases not matched to a gene; V was cut back by 4 bases and J by 6 bases. The CDR3 region has the DNA TGTGCCAGTAGTACCTCAATCCGACTAGCGGGTAGACCGGATACGCAGTATTTT. Translating gives CASSTSIRLAGRPDTQYF.

This clone was counted a single time. The chain employs TRBV11-3 and TRBJ2-1; D could derive from TRBD1 or TRBD2 (6 bases each). The V gene lost 0 bases and the J gene lost 4 bases, with 13 bases spanning the gap. This CDR3 has 16 amino acids. In germline, CDR1 is SGHNT, CDR2 YENEEA. Here the CDR3 reads CASSLEGGLVYNEQFF. CDR3 nucleotides: TGTGCCAGCAGCTTAGAAGGGGGGTTGGTATACAATGAGCAGTTCTTC.

The CDR3 spells CASSLGLVRELFF. Here the CDR3 DNA reads TGTGCCAGCAGCTTAGGGCTTGTGAGGGAGCTGTTTTTT. V and J are TRBV7-2 and TRBJ2-2, with D unresolved. This CDR3 is 13 amino acids long. The germline CDR1 and CDR2 sequences are SGHTA and FQGNSA. V lost 1 base and J lost 9, with 9 bases in between.

This clone was counted a few times. The rearrangement joins TRBV29-1 to TRBJ1-2, with TRBD1 as a possible D gene (6 bases). This CDR3 spans 12 amino acids. CDR1 SQVTM and CDR2 ANQGSEA come from the germline V gene. V lost 7 bases, J lost 5 bases, and 14 bases lay in between. CDR3: CSGLQGGYGYTF. The CDR3 DNA follows: TGCAGCGGCCTACAGGGAGGGTATGGCTACACCTTC.

This rearrangement joins TRBV4-3 to TRBJ2-5, with 12 bases fitting TRBD2. V shed 1 base and J 2 bases; nucleotides not matched to a gene: 2. Germline V CDR1 and CDR2: LGHNA, YSLEER. The CDR3 contains 16 residues. The CDR3 sequence: CASSQGGTSGQETQYF. CDR3 nucleotide sequence: TGCGCCAGCAGCCAAGGGGGGACTAGCGGGCAAGAGACCCAGTACTTC.

The V call is TRBV19, the J call TRBJ2-5, with D maybe TRBD2 (7 bases). Between the trimmed V and J ends, which lost 5 bases and 3 bases, there was a span of 13 bases. The length of the CDR3 is 14 residues. Germline lookup yields CDR1 LNHDA and CDR2 SQIVND (reference sequence). In nucleotides, the CDR3 is TGTGCCAGTAGTCGGGAGGACAGAGAAGAGACCCAGTACTTC. It encodes CASSREDREETQYF.

The V call is TRBV5-6, the J call TRBJ1-2; no reliable D call. This CDR3 contains 14 residues. Looked up from germline, CDR1 is SGHDT and CDR2 is YYEEEE. Trimming removed 2 bases at V and 5 bases at J, with 13 bases between. The CDR3 here is CASSLGNGGYGYTF. CDR3 sequence (DNA): TGTGCCAGCAGCTTAGGGAACGGTGGGTATGGCTACACCTTC.

In nucleotides, the CDR3 is TGTGCCAGCAGTTACGGGCAGGGAGGCGAGCAGTACGTC. Protein sequence: CASSYGQGGEQYV. The gene calls are TRBV6-5 and TRBJ2-7; TRBD2 is a possible D gene (6 bases). The CDR3 runs to 13 residues. The V gene lost 2 bases and the J gene lost 6 bases, with 11 bases spanning the gap. Looked up from germline, CDR1 is MNHEY and CDR2 is SVGAGI.

The chain uses TRBV28 and TRBJ2-3; 8 bases line up with TRBD2. This CDR3 comprises 18 residues. The junction had 13 bases not matched to a gene; V was cut back by 5 bases and J by 0 bases. Germline CDR1 reads MDHEN; CDR2 reads SYDVKM. DNA for the CDR3: TGTGCCAGCAGTCTCCCCCTTTATAGCGGGACTAGCACAGATACGCAGTATTTT. It is translated as CASSLPLYSGTSTDTQYF.

V and J are TRBV7-9 and TRBJ2-2; the D gene is possibly TRBD1 (5 bases). This CDR3 has 15 amino acids. Trimming pared 5 bases from V and 7 bases from J, leaving 17 bases between. Germline V gene data show CDR1 as SEHNR and CDR2 as FQNEAQ (reference sequence). This chain's CDR3 is CASSLRPQGNGELFF. The CDR3 DNA follows: TGTGCCAGCAGCCTCCGCCCCCAGGGTAACGGGGAGCTGTTTTTT.

The V gene is TRBV25-1, the J gene TRBJ2-3, with 8 bases matching TRBD2. Germline lookup yields CDR1 MGHDK and CDR2 SYGVNS. The CDR3 loop spans 16 amino acids. V shed 5 bases, J shed 5 bases, and the junction held 12 bases outside the gene matches. This chain's CDR3 is CASSKASGWAEDTQYF. In nucleotides, the CDR3 is TGTGCCAGCAGTAAGGCTAGCGGGTGGGCCGAAGATACGCAGTATTTT.

The V and J genes are TRBV7-6 and TRBJ2-5, with 13 positions matching TRBD2. The CDR3 is 17 residues long. The V segment lost 2 bases and the J segment 6 bases; nucleotides outside the gene matches: 9. Germline V CDR1 and CDR2: SGHVS, FNYEAQ. CDR3: CASSLQLTSGGLKTQYF. The CDR3 DNA reads as TGTGCCAGCAGCTTACAATTGACTAGCGGGGGGCTAAAGACCCAGTACTTC.

V and J are TRBV30 and TRBJ1-3; 8 bases map to TRBD1. J was trimmed by 3 bases and V by 6 bases; bases with no gene match: 4. The CDR3 totals 13 residues. Germline V lookup: CDR1 GTSNPN, CDR2 SVGIG (reference sequence). The CDR3 reads CACGQGGGNTIYF. The CDR3 nucleotides read TGTGCCTGCGGACAGGGAGGTGGAAACACCATATATTTT.

The CDR3 coding sequence is TGTGCCAGCAGCGTGTTGCCTAGCGGGCCTGCGAACACCGGGGAGCTGTTTTTT. Its translation is CASSVLPSGPANTGELFF. This chain uses TRBV9 with TRBJ2-2; 8 bases agree with TRBD2. This CDR3 is 18 amino acids long. In germline, CDR1 is SGDLS, CDR2 YYNGEE. The junction had 9 bases not matched to a gene; V was cut back by 2 bases and J by 0 bases.

This clone was seen a single time. The chain joins TRBV27 to TRBJ2-7; D is unclear. The CDR3 length is 15 residues. Germline V gene sequence: CDR1 MNHEY, CDR2 SMNVEV (reference sequence). Deletions cut 2 bases from V and 1 base from J, with 12 bases between. CDR3 DNA: TGTGCCAGCAGTTTAAAAGCCCCCGTGTCCTACGAGCAGTACTTC. Protein: CASSLKAPVSYEQYF.

V usage is TRBV7-6 and J usage is TRBJ2-2; 7 nucleotides line up with TRBD2. CDR1 and CDR2 (germline): SGHVS, FNYEAQ. The CDR3 runs to 14 residues. Unmatched junction bases numbered 2, after V lost 3 bases and J lost 4 bases. The CDR3 loop reads CASSLAGVTGELFF. CDR3 bases: TGTGCCAGCAGCTTGGCGGGAGTCACCGGGGAGCTGTTTTTT.

The sample holds a few counts of this clone. The chain couples TRBV19 to TRBJ2-7; D is unclear. CDR1 and CDR2 from the germline V gene are LNHDA and SQIVND (reference sequence). The CDR3 sequence is 12 residues long. Trimming removed 2 bases from V and 5 bases from J, with 7 bases in between. CDR3 nucleotides: TGTGCCAGTAGTATAAACCAGAACGAGCAGTACTTC. The encoded protein is CASSINQNEQYF.

This rearrangement joins TRBV7-2 to TRBJ2-5; 11 bases line up with TRBD1. CDR1 and CDR2 (germline): SGHTA, FQGNSA. The CDR3 consists of 15 residues. Unmatched junction bases numbered 7, after V lost 5 bases and J lost 5 bases. The CDR3 nucleotides read TGTGCCAGCAGCCCACTGGACAGGGGGCGGGAGACCCAGTACTTC. Translated, it gives CASSPLDRGRETQYF. Combining the CDR3 with reference TRBV7-2 and TRBJ2-5 gives the whole variable domain GAGVSQSPSNKVTEKGKDVELRCDPISGHTALYWYRQSLGQGLEFLIYFQGNSAPDKSGLPSDRFSAERTGGSVSTLTIQRTQQEDSAVYLCASSPLDRGRETQYFGPGTRLLVL.